Listed below are T cell receptor beta chains from one sample, sequenced in a study of blood T cell repertoires in COVID-19. The assay was immunoSEQ multiplex PCR, and TCRdb's table has in-frame clones only and misses some. The table shows 200,000 to 250,000 clones, with about 86% occurring only once. The sequenced sample was peripheral blood. The receptors derive from an elderly man with acute or convalescent COVID-19. Each CDR3 is given with its conserved first and last residue. A D gene is named only where the DNA matches it firmly. Size values are once, few and many counts, or a class for expanded clones, and some rows have none.

TRBD1 | TRBJ2-1 | TRBV24-1 | - | CATSERQGTYNEQFF | TGTGCCACCAGTGAGAGACAGGGGACGTACAATGAGCAGTTCTTC
TRBD2 | TRBJ2-1 | TRBV16 | - | CASSPPGRAVDEQFF | TGTGCCAGCAGCCCACCGGGGAGGGCCGTCGATGAGCAGTTCTTC
TRBD1 | TRBJ2-5 | TRBV7-8 | few | CASSSDRAQETQYF | TGTGCCAGCAGCTCCGACAGGGCTCAAGAGACCCAGTACTTC
- | TRBJ2-5 | TRBV9 | - | CASSVVEGMQETQYF | TGTGCCAGCAGCGTAGTCGAGGGAATGCAAGAGACCCAGTACTTC
TRBD2 | TRBJ2-1 | TRBV7-9 | - | CASSLSRGLAGGNEQFF | TGTGCCAGCAGCTTATCCCGGGGACTAGCGGGGGGGAATGAGCAGTTCTTC
TRBD1 | TRBJ2-2 | TRBV7-9 | - | CASSFGTGVTGELFF | TGTGCCAGCAGCTTTGGGACAGGGGTCACCGGGGAGCTGTTTTTT
- | TRBJ2-3 | TRBV9 | - | CASSVDYPDTQYF | TGTGCCAGCAGCGTTGACTACCCAGATACGCAGTATTTT
- | TRBJ2-1 | TRBV18 | - | CASSPGTSGSYNEQFF | TGTGCCAGCTCACCCGGAACCTCGGGCTCCTACAATGAGCAGTTCTTC
- | TRBJ2-3 | TRBV29-1 | - | CSVEATDTQYF | TGCAGCGTTGAGGCCACAGATACGCAGTATTTT
- | TRBJ1-2 | TRBV19 | - | CASSAQKSSNYGYTF | TGTGCCAGTAGTGCACAGAAATCCTCTAACTATGGCTACACCTTC
- | TRBJ1-5 | TRBV4-2 | - | CASTPTGSNQPQHF | TGTGCCAGCACCCCAACCGGGAGCAATCAGCCCCAGCATTTT
- | TRBJ1-1 | TRBV6-5 | few | CASSYRGDTEAFF | TGTGCCAGCAGTTACAGGGGTGACACTGAAGCTTTCTTT
- | TRBJ2-7 | TRBV5-6 | few | CASSLGSSFFPYEQYF | TGTGCCAGCAGCTTGGGGAGTTCATTTTTCCCCTACGAGCAGTACTTC
TRBD2 | TRBJ2-7 | TRBV6-2/TRBV6-3 | - | CASSLVASGVYEQYF | TGTGCCAGCAGCCTCGTGGCTAGCGGAGTGTACGAGCAGTACTTC
TRBD1 | TRBJ1-5 | TRBV12-3/TRBV12-4 | - | CASRGTGTQPQHF | TGTGCCAGCAGGGGGACAGGGACTCAGCCCCAGCATTTT
TRBD1 | TRBJ1-1 | TRBV29-1 | - | CSVDRGNTEAFF | TGCAGCGTCGACAGGGGGAACACTGAAGCTTTCTTT
- | TRBJ1-1 | TRBV29-1 | few | CSVGRGGNTEAFF | TGCAGCGTGGGCCGGGGAGGGAACACTGAAGCTTTCTTT
- | TRBJ2-1 | TRBV3-1/TRBV3-2 | - | CASSSLGSSYNEQFF | TGTGCCAGCAGCTCTTTGGGGAGCTCCTACAATGAGCAGTTCTTC
- | TRBJ1-1 | TRBV4-3 | - | CASSQDWSNTEAFF | TGCGCCAGCAGCCAAGATTGGAGCAACACTGAAGCTTTCTTT
- | TRBJ2-2 | TRBV11-3 | once | CASSPPGAGELFF | TGTGCCAGCAGCCCTCCGGGGGCCGGGGAGCTGTTTTTT
TRBD1 | TRBJ1-5 | TRBV24-1 | - | CATRQGDNQPQHF | TGTGCCACCAGACAGGGGGACAATCAGCCCCAGCATTTT
- | TRBJ1-5 | TRBV19 | few | CASSVPRQPQHF | TGTGCCAGTAGTGTCCCGCGTCAGCCCCAGCATTTT
TRBD1 | TRBJ1-2 | TRBV6-5 | - | CASRGEGRGRNGYTF | TGTGCCAGCAGGGGCGAGGGCAGGGGGCGCAACGGCTACACCTTC
TRBD1 | TRBJ2-1 | TRBV9 | - | CASSPPGQPYNEQFF | TGTGCCAGCAGCCCGCCGGGACAGCCTTACAATGAGCAGTTCTTC
TRBD1 | TRBJ1-1 | TRBV11-1 | - | CASSPRQGAHPEAFF | TGTGCCAGCAGCCCCCGACAGGGGGCGCATCCTGAAGCTTTCTTT
TRBD1 | TRBJ2-1 | TRBV3-1/TRBV3-2 | - | CASSHQGQGSCVF | TGTGCCAGCAGCCACCAAGGACAGGGGTCGTGTGTCTTC
- | TRBJ2-7 | TRBV4-2 | once | CASSQVVAPYEQYF | TGTGCCAGCAGCCAAGTTGTAGCACCGTACGAGCAGTACTTC
- | TRBJ1-1 | TRBV18 | once | CASSSQLRLSHTEAFF | TGTGCCAGCTCAAGCCAACTAAGGTTATCTCACACTGAAGCTTTCTTT
TRBD1 | TRBJ2-7 | TRBV5-1 | - | CASSLGQNSYEQYF | TGCGCCAGCAGCCTGGGACAGAACTCCTACGAGCAGTACTTC
- | TRBJ1-2 | TRBV6-6 | - | CASSYLGQNYGYTF | TGTGCCAGCAGTTACCTAGGACAGAACTATGGCTACACCTTC
TRBD2 | TRBJ2-7 | TRBV19 | - | CASSVGRAKAEQYF | TGTGCCAGTAGTGTCGGGAGGGCAAAGGCCGAGCAGTACTTC
- | TRBJ1-5 | TRBV18 | - | CASSPRGGRGANQPQHF | TGTGCCAGCTCACCGCGTGGGGGGAGAGGGGCCAATCAGCCCCAGCATTTT
- | TRBJ1-6 | TRBV28 | - | CASSRGTSGGSPLHF | TGTGCCAGCAGTCGCGGGACTTCGGGTGGTTCACCCCTCCACTTT
TRBD2 | TRBJ2-5 | TRBV19 | - | CASSALAGNQETQYF | TGTGCCAGTAGTGCACTAGCGGGGAACCAAGAGACCCAGTACTTC
- | TRBJ2-2 | TRBV7-3 | - | CASSPPGPTSGELFF | TGTGCCAGCAGCCCTCCGGGTCCCACGAGCGGGGAGCTGTTTTTT
- | TRBJ2-1 | TRBV29-1 | - | CSVAATMNNEQFF | TGCAGCGTTGCTGCGACAATGAACAATGAGCAGTTCTTC
- | TRBJ2-1 | TRBV3-1/TRBV3-2 | - | CASSRPLSVSYNEQFF | TGTGCCAGCAGCCGCCCCCTATCGGTCTCCTACAATGAGCAGTTCTTC
TRBD1 | TRBJ1-5 | TRBV3-1/TRBV3-2 | - | CASSQSGGGIWPQHF | TGTGCCAGCAGCCAATCAGGGGGTGGCATATGGCCCCAGCATTTT
TRBD1 | TRBJ2-2 | TRBV6-2/TRBV6-3 | - | CASSMTGIAGELFF | TGTGCCAGCAGTATGACAGGGATTGCCGGGGAGCTGTTTTTT
- | TRBJ2-2 | TRBV18 | - | CASSEGRGGTGELFF | TGTGCCAGCTCAGAGGGTAGAGGAGGCACCGGGGAGCTGTTTTTT
- | TRBJ1-4 | TRBV4-3 | - | CASSRHIATNEKLFF | TGCGCCAGCAGCCGGCACATTGCAACTAATGAAAAACTGTTTTTT
TRBD2 | TRBJ2-1 | TRBV2 | - | CASKGGSGHNEQFF | TGTGCCAGCAAGGGCGGGAGTGGTCACAATGAGCAGTTCTTC
- | TRBJ1-2 | TRBV3-1/TRBV3-2 | - | CASSLAGSTSGYTF | TGTGCCAGCAGCCTAGCCGGGTCCACAAGCGGCTACACCTTC
- | TRBJ1-5 | TRBV6-6 | - | CASRSGARGSQPQHF | TGTGCCAGCAGGAGCGGGGCTCGAGGGAGTCAGCCCCAGCATTTT
TRBD1 | TRBJ1-5 | TRBV4-3 | - | CASSQDYRWGQGTNQPQHF | TGCGCCAGCAGCCAAGATTATCGGTGGGGACAGGGAACGAATCAGCCCCAGCATTTT
- | TRBJ2-2 | TRBV18 | - | CASSPTRVNTGELFF | TGTGCCAGCTCACCGACTAGAGTGAACACCGGGGAGCTGTTTTTT
TRBD1 | TRBJ1-1 | TRBV5-1 | - | CASTPGQGYTEAFF | TGCGCCAGCACCCCGGGACAGGGGTATACTGAAGCTTTCTTT
- | TRBJ1-1 | TRBV7-2 | - | CASSLNRVSSMNTEAFF | TGTGCCAGCAGCTTAAACAGGGTATCAAGCATGAACACTGAAGCTTTCTTT
TRBD1 | TRBJ2-3 | TRBV19 | - | CASSMGTGTLTDTQYF | TGTGCCAGTAGTATGGGGACAGGGACGCTCACAGATACGCAGTATTTT
- | TRBJ1-3 | TRBV7-8 | - | CASSSNPRGSSGNTIYF | TGTGCCAGCAGCTCAAACCCCAGGGGCAGCTCTGGAAACACCATATATTTT
- | TRBJ1-1 | TRBV21-1 | - | CASSNSEGFMNTEAFF | TGTGCCAGCAGCAATTCGGAGGGCTTCATGAACACTGAAGCTTTCTTT
- | TRBJ1-1 | TRBV5-1 | - | CASSQNTEAFF | TGCGCCAGCAGCCAAAACACTGAAGCTTTCTTT
TRBD1 | TRBJ1-5 | TRBV4-1 | - | CASSPRTGGRPQHF | TGCGCCAGCAGCCCCCGGACAGGGGGACGGCCCCAGCATTTT
- | TRBJ2-7 | TRBV7-9 | - | CASSPQRHFEQYF | TGTGCCAGCAGCCCCCAGAGGCACTTCGAGCAGTACTTC
- | TRBJ1-6 | TRBV4-1 | once | CASSPRLDSPLHF | TGCGCCAGCAGCCCCCGACTCGATTCACCCCTCCACTTT
- | TRBJ2-3 | TRBV21-1 | - | CASTTHRDRGLADTQYF | TGTGCCAGCACAACTCACCGGGACAGGGGATTAGCAGATACGCAGTATTTT
TRBD1 | TRBJ1-4 | TRBV19 | - | CASRTNWGTGNEKLFF | TGTGCCAGTAGGACGAATTGGGGGACAGGGAATGAAAAACTGTTTTTT
TRBD1 | TRBJ2-7 | TRBV13 | - | CASSFLGQGFYEQYF | TGTGCCAGCAGCTTTCTGGGACAGGGATTCTACGAGCAGTACTTC
- | TRBJ2-1 | TRBV28 | - | CASSPGYNEQFF | TGTGCCAGCAGTCCCGGGTACAATGAGCAGTTCTTC